This passage covers 15 T cell receptor beta chains from one sample sequenced in a study of cytomegalovirus exposure and HLA in healthy donors. Primers: 60 Vbeta forward and 13 Jbeta reverse. Only in-frame clones appear in the TCRdb table, and some are missing; sequencing was by immunoSEQ multiplex PCR. The sample consists of roughly 100,000 clones, roughly 73% of them appearing once. The sequenced sample consisted of PBMCs. These TCRs come from a man aged 35 to 55 in good health and CMV-seronegative.

The genes are TRBV4-1 and TRBJ1-1; TRBD1 might be the D (6 bases). With 3 bases removed from V and 1 base from J, the gap between germline ends came to 9 bases. Germline V gene sequence: CDR1 MGHRA, CDR2 YSYEKL. This CDR3 comprises 14 residues. The CDR3 DNA sequence: TGCGCCAGCAGCCACTTGGGACAGAACACTGAAGCTTTCTTT. Translated, it gives CASSHLGQNTEAFF.

This clone has only a few counts. The V and J genes are TRBV19 and TRBJ2-2, with TRBD1 identical over 7 bases. CDR3 length equals 16 residues. Germline CDR1 is LNHDA and CDR2 is SQIVND (reference sequence). Losses at the gene ends were 2 bases for V and 4 bases for J; bases not matched to a gene: 7. CDR3 DNA sequence: TGTGCCAGTAGTATATCACCGGGACAGAGCACCGGGGAGCTGTTTTTT. Translation gives CASSISPGQSTGELFF.

The V gene is TRBV5-1, the J gene TRBJ2-7; D uncertain. Between the trimmed V and J ends, which lost 4 bases and 0 bases, there was a span of 20 bases. This CDR3 has 17 amino acids. The germline CDR1 and CDR2 sequences are SGHRS and YFSETQ. The CDR3 reads CASSALPSSSPSYEQYF. CDR3 nucleotide sequence: TGCGCCAGCAGCGCTTTACCTTCCTCCAGTCCCTCCTACGAGCAGTACTTC.

The CDR3 sequence: CASSEGRVTNNSPLHF. The CDR3 bases are TGTGCCAGCAGTGAGGGCAGAGTTACCAATAATTCACCCCTCCACTTT. The chain carries TRBV6-4 and TRBJ1-6; D gene ambiguous. The V and J ends lost 3 bases and 5 bases respectively, with 14 bases between them. The length of the CDR3 is 16 residues. CDR1 is MRHNA, CDR2 SNTAGT, per germline.

The chain is built from TRBV9 and TRBJ1-1; possible D gene TRBD1, 6 bases. Trimming stripped 0 bases from V and 4 bases from J, with 13 bases between. The CDR3 runs to 15 residues. Germline-derived CDR1 and CDR2 are SGDLS and YYNGEE. The CDR3 DNA follows: TGTGCCAGCAGCGTAGACACAGGGATTGGCACTGAAGCTTTCTTT. This gives the protein CASSVDTGIGTEAFF.

The chain recombines TRBV10-2 with TRBJ2-3; D is ambiguous. CDR1 WSHSY and CDR2 SAAADI come from the germline V gene. The CDR3 covers 12 residues. Trimming stripped 2 bases from V and 5 bases from J, with 5 bases between. CDR3 coding DNA: TGCGCCAGCAGTGAGGTCGGAGATACGCAGTATTTT. It specifies CASSEVGDTQYF.

This rearrangement joins TRBV5-4 to TRBJ1-2; D perhaps matches TRBD1 (5 bases). The germline V gene has CDR1 SGHNT and CDR2 YYREEE (reference sequence). This CDR3 has 15 amino acids. Trimming shortened V by 2 bases and J by 4 bases, and 15 bases separated the two germline ends. The CDR3 sequence: CASSFGTDDSYGYTF. CDR3 sequence (DNA): TGTGCCAGCAGCTTTGGTACAGACGACAGCTATGGCTACACCTTC.

This chain joins TRBV7-2 and TRBJ1-5; no firm D call. The CDR3 contains 13 residues. Trimming took 0 bases from V and 5 from J, leaving 5 bases between them. Germline-derived CDR1 and CDR2 are SGHTA and FQGNSA. In nucleotides, the CDR3 is TGTGCCAGCAGCTTAGCCCCTGATCAGCCCCAGCATTTT. It yields the protein CASSLAPDQPQHF.

This sequence joins TRBV29-1 and TRBJ1-1; 10 bases align to TRBD1. Germline V gene sequence: CDR1 SQVTM, CDR2 ANQGSEA. J gave up 6 bases and V 6 bases, and 4 bases lay outside the gene matches. The CDR3 covers 12 residues. The chain's CDR3 is CSVGQGDSEAFF. As DNA, the CDR3 is TGCAGCGTCGGACAGGGGGACTCTGAAGCTTTCTTT. Looking up the rest from reference TRBV29-1 and TRBJ1-1 gives the full variable domain: SAVISQKPSRDICQRGTSLTIQCQVDSQVTMMFWYRQQPGQSLTLIATANQGSEATYESGFVIDKFPISRPNLTFSTLTVSNMSPEDSSIYLCSVGQGDSEAFFGQGTRLTVV.

V usage is TRBV5-4 and J usage is TRBJ1-3; 9 nucleotides line up with TRBD1. The CDR3 has 15 amino acids. V lost 4 bases to trimming and J lost 2 bases; unmatched junction nucleotides: 4. Germline V gene sequence: CDR1 SGHNT, CDR2 YYREEE (reference sequence). CDR3 sequence (DNA): TGTGCCAGCAGCCCTGGGACAGGGCCTGGAAACACCATATATTTT. Encoded protein: CASSPGTGPGNTIYF.

This clone was recorded only once. The chain has TRBV6-6 and TRBJ2-3, with 7 bases aligning to TRBD1. This CDR3 comprises 14 residues. From germline, CDR1 is MNHNY and CDR2 SVGAGI (reference sequence). The J segment lost 0 bases and the V segment lost 4 bases, leaving 1 base of the junction unmatched. The CDR3 region has the DNA TGTGCCAGCAGTTTGGGACAGAGCACAGATACGCAGTATTTT. It is translated as CASSLGQSTDTQYF.

This chain connects TRBV19 to TRBJ1-1, with 8 positions matching TRBD1. The germline CDR1 and CDR2 sequences are LNHDA and SQIVND (reference sequence). The CDR3 length is 16 residues. The trim removed 6 bases at V and 0 bases at J, leaving 9 bases unmatched. The CDR3 sequence: CASRGSRTGLNTEAFF. CDR3 nucleotides: TGTGCCAGTAGAGGGAGTCGGACAGGGTTGAACACTGAAGCTTTCTTT.

This chain links TRBV7-2 with TRBJ1-6; perhaps TRBD1 as D (6 bases). Between the trimmed V and J ends, which lost 5 bases and 14 bases, there was a span of 22 bases. Germline V gene lookup returns CDR1 SGHTA and CDR2 FQGNSA. The CDR3 is 15 amino acids. The CDR3 loop is CASSVQGSRVGSLHF. DNA for the CDR3: TGTGCCAGCAGCGTTCAGGGGTCCAGGGTTGGGTCCCTCCACTTT.

The rearrangement joins TRBV5-5 to TRBJ1-1; 8 nucleotides align to TRBD1. The CDR3 spans 14 residues. The germline CDR1 and CDR2 sequences are SGHKS and YYEKEE (reference sequence). V gave up 4 bases and J gave up 6 bases; unmatched junction bases: 8. In DNA, the CDR3 is TGTGCCAGCAGCACCAGACAGGGGATGGCTGAAGCTTTCTTT. As protein: CASSTRQGMAEAFF.

The rearrangement links TRBV11-3 to TRBJ2-6; D remains ambiguous. Looked up from germline, CDR1 is SGHNT and CDR2 is YENEEA. The CDR3 spans 13 residues. The ends were cut back, 5 bases at V and 4 bases at J, with 6 bases in the middle. CDR3 protein: CASSLRGANVLTF. The DNA for the CDR3 is TGTGCCAGCAGCCTGCGGGGGGCCAACGTCCTGACTTTC. The whole variable domain, remainder taken from reference TRBV11-3 and TRBJ2-6, is EAGVVQSPRYKIIEKKQPVAFWCNPISGHNTLYWYLQNLGQGPELLIRYENEEAVDDSQLPKDRFSAERLKGVDSTLKIQPAELGDSAVYLCASSLRGANVLTFGAGSRLTVL.